The source of this TCR beta chain is a study of T cell repertoires in cytomegalovirus infection. The overall study: Matching HLA type and CMV infection were both indicated by public TCR beta signatures.

Using its own MiXCR run on the reads, TCRdb lists one record per CDR3 protein. Among about 300,000 distinct CDR3 sequences listed, about 8.8% were seen once. Study-level results: Ex vivo responses were dominated by HLA-C-restricted CMV-specific TCR beta clonotypes.

Trimming cost V 6 bases and J 4 bases; bases outside gene matches: 11. The V gene's germline CDR1 is DFQATT and CDR2 SNEGSKA (reference sequence). This CDR3 spans 14 amino acids. This clonotype was recorded many times. What it recognizes is unknown. This TCR was recovered from a human donor in good health (CMV status not recorded). Some clones in this sample may be carry-over from other donors' samples. The gene calls are TRBV20-1 and TRBJ1-2; TRBD1 matches 7 bases. Sequenced: PBMCs. The CDR3 sequence: CSANQGQSLYGYTF. CDR3 coding DNA: TGCAGTGCGAACCAGGGACAGTCCCTCTATGGCTACACCTTC.